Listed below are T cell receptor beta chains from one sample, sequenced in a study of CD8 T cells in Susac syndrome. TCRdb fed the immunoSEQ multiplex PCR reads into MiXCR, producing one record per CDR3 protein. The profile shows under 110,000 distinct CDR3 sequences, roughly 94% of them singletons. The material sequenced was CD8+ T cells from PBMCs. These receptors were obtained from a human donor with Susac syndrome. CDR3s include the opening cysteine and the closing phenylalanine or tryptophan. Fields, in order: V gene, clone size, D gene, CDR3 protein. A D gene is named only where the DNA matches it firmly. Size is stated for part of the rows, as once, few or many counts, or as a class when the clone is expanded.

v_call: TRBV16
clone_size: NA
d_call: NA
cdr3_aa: CASSQFGTSKDSPLHF

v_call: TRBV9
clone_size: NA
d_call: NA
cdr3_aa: CASSAPSQGWNTEAFF

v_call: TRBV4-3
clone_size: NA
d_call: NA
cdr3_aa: CASSLDPLEGYTF

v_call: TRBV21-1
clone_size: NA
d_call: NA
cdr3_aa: CASSSPGTWEKLFF

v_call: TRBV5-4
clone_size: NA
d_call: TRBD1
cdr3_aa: CASSLFGTGRNTEAFF

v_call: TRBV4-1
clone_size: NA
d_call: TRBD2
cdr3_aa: CASSQDGLAGGETQYF

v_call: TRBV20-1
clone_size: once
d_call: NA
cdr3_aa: CSARSRANTEAFF

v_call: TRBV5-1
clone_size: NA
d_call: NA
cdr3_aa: CASSLATYYEQYF

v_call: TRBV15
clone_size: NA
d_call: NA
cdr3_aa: CATSDVEETQYF

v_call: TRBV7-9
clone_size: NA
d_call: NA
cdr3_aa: CALGGENTGELFF

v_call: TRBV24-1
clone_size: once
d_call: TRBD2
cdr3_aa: CATAGRRGSTDTQYF

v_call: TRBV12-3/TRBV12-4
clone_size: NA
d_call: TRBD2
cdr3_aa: CASSSPLPTSGEPDTQYF

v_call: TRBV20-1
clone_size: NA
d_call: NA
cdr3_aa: CSARDERQSSYEQYF

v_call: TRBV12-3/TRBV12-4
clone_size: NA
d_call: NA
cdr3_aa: CASSPSLWNEQFF

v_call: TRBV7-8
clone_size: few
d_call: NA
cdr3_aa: CASSLAGGSYEQYF

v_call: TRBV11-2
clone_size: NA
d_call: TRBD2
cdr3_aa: CASSALDPAGWYEQFF

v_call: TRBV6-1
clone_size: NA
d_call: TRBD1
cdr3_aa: CASDYPRGMNTEAFF

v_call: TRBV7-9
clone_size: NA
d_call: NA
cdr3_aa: CASSQSARGSYGYTF

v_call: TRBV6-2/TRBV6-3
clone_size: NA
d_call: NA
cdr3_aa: CASSYSGTRGRETQYF

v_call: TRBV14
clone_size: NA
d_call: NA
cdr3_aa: CASSQDAPQIQAWQYF

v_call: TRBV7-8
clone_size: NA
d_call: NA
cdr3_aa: CASSQLGTLNTEAFF

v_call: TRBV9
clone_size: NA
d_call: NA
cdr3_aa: CASSVVTTEAFF

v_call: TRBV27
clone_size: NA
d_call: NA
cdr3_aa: CASSVEGPNEQYF

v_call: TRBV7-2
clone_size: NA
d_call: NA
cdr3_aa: CASSFTGYEQYF

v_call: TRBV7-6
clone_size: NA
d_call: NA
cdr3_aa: CASSYERDVSIADTEAFF

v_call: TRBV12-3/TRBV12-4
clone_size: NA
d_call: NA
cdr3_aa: CASSSPPGETQYF

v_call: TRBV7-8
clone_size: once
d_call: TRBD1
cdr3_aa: CASSSQTGSNSPLHF

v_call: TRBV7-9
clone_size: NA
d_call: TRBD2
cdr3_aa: CASSPLAGELGTQYF

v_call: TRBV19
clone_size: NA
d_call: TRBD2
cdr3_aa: CASTWEGSSYNEQFF

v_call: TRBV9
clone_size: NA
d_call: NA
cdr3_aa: CASSAGNGATEAFF

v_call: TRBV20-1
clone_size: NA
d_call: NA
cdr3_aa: CSAPPGGAEAFF

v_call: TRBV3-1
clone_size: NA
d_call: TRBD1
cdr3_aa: CASTPGGGLWNEAFF

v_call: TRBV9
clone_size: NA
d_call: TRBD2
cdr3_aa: CASSELAGDRYEQYF

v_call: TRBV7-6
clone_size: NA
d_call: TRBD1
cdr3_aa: CASSLAGQGLVNTEAFF

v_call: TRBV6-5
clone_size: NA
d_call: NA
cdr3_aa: CASSYGRRTGELFF

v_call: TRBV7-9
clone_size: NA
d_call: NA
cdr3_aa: CASSSPGTSDSPLHF

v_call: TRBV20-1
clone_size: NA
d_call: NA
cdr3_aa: CSARVLVGGLETQYF

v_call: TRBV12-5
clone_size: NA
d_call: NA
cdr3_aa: CASGLFGGENTGELFF

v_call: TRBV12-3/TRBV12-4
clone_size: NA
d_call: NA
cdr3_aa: CASTLAWPGGTEAFF

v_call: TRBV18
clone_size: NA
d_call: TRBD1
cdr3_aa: CASSPRTGLRANEQFF

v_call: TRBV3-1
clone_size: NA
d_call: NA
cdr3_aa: CASSQLLSPETQYF

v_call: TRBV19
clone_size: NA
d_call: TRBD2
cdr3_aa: CASSIRDSGGEEQFF

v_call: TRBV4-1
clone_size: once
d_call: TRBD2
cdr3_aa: CASSQALAGNEQFF

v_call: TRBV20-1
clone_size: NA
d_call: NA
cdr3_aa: CSAPGMAKNIQYF

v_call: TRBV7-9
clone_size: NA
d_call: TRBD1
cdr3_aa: CASSLTGGYEQYF

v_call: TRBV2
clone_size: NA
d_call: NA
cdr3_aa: CASSVVGRSRGETQYF

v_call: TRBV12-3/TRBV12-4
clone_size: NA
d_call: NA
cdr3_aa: CASTQGMEAFF

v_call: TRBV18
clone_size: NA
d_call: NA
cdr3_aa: CASSSSLSEQFF

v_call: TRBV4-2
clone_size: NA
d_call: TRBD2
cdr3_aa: CASSQELGLAEETQYF

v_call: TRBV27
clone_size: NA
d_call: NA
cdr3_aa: CASSLGGAYGYTF

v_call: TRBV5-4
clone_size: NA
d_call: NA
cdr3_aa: CASSSFLGGGDSPLHF

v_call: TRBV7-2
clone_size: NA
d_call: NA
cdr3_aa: CASSLVSYNSPLHF

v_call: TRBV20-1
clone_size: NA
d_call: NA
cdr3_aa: CSAYGQVTGELFF

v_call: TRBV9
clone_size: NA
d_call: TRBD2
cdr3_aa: CASSVTSGGRETQYF

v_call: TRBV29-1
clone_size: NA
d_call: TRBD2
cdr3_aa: CSVEKLTSGPTGELFF

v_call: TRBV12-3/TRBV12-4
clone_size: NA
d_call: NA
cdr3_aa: CASSLAVQDNQPQHF

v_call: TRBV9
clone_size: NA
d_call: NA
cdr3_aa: CASSFAPLEGGDQPQHF

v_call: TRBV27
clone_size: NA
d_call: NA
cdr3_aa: CASSSDGLQYF

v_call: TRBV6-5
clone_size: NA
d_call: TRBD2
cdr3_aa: CASSYSGGGNTDTQYF

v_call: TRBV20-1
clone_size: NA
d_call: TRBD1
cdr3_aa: CSASRQGTIWYGYTF